This T cell receptor (beta chain) came from a study of T cells after yellow fever vaccination. The wider study: Fractions of low cell number were prepared using SMART-Seq v4 Ultra Low Input.

Production of TCR cDNA was by 5'RACE template switching, which also added a universal primer site and UMIs. In TCRdb, the 5' RACE reads were re-called with MiXCR into one record per CDR3 protein. The data show approximately 550,000 distinct CDR3 sequences, with over 15% seen just once and 14% held by the top ten. In germline, CDR1 is MGHDK, CDR2 SYGVNS. After removal of 1 base from V and 5 bases from J, the junction contained 10 bases not matched to a gene. The CDR3 totals 17 residues. V usage is TRBV25-1 and J usage is TRBJ2-1; 8 positions match TRBD2. This sequence was found in a man in his thirties or forties who received the YFV17D yellow fever vaccine. This specimen consisted of PBMCs, obtained 15 days after the yellow fever booster vaccination. The CDR3 region has the DNA TGTGCCAGCAGTGAATCCAGACTAGCGCGTTATGACAATGAGCAGTTCTTC. This sequence encodes CASSESRLARYDNEQFF. The full variable domain, in which reference TRBV25-1 and TRBJ2-1 provide the parts outside the CDR3, is EADIYQTPRYLVIGTGKKITLECSQTMGHDKMYWYQQDPGMELHLIHYSYGVNSTEKGDLSSESTVSRIRTEHFPLTLESARPSHTSQYLCASSESRLARYDNEQFFGPGTRLTVL.